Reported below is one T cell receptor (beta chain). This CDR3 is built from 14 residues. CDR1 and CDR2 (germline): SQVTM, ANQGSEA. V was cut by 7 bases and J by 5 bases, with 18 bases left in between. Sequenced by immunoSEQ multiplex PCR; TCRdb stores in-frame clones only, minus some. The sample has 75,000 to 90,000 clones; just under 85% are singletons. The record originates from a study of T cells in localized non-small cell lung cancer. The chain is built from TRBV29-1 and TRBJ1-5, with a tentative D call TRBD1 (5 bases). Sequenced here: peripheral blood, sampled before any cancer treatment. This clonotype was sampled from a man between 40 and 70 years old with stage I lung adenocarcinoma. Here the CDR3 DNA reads TGCAGCGCCGCGGACTCGGGGGTGGATCAGCCCCAGCATTTT. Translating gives CSAADSGVDQPQHF.